A selection of T cell receptor beta chains follows, all from one sample in a study of OX40 agonist ivuxolimab in advanced cancers. TCRdb's copy holds only in-frame clones and misses some; the assay was immunoSEQ multiplex PCR. The sample has more than 60,000 clones; approximately 90% are singletons. Sequences were derived from CD4+ or CD8+ T cells sorted from blood, sampled in a trial of the OX40 agonist ivuxolimab. These receptors were taken from an adult with an advanced solid tumor such as melanoma, head and neck, liver or kidney cancer. Each CDR3 is given with its conserved first and last residue. D genes are given only for firm matches. Clone sizes are given selectively: once, few, many, or a class where the clone is expanded.

TRBD1 | NA | TRBJ1-3 | TRBV14 | CASSQDPSTGLSSGNTIYF | TGTGCCAGCAGCCAAGACCCTTCGACAGGGTTGAGCTCTGGAAACACCATATATTTT
NA | NA | TRBJ1-1 | TRBV6-5 | CASRDLNTEAFF | TGTGCCAGCAGGGACCTCAACACTGAAGCTTTCTTT
NA | NA | TRBJ1-4 | TRBV5-1 | CASSLEAGPTGGEKLFF | TGCGCCAGCAGCTTGGAGGCAGGTCCTACGGGGGGTGAAAAACTGTTTTTT
TRBD2 | NA | TRBJ2-5 | TRBV7-2 | CASSLASGGAPQYF | TGTGCCAGCAGCTTGGCTAGCGGGGGGGCTCCCCAGTACTTC
NA | NA | TRBJ2-5 | TRBV2 | CASSDGHLQETQYF | TGTGCCAGCAGCGACGGACACCTCCAAGAGACCCAGTACTTC
NA | once | TRBJ1-2 | TRBV29-1 | CSVGGGYGYTF | TGCAGCGTTGGGGGGGGCTATGGCTACACCTTC
NA | NA | TRBJ2-1 | TRBV6-5 | CASSYPSSYGDNEQFF | TGTGCCAGCAGTTACCCGAGCAGTTACGGGGACAATGAGCAGTTCTTC
TRBD1 | NA | TRBJ1-6 | TRBV4-2 | CASSQGSQGGAYNSPLHF | TGTGCCAGCAGCCAAGGGTCGCAAGGGGGCGCGTATAATTCACCCCTCCACTTT
NA | NA | TRBJ2-7 | TRBV7-2 | CASSPGSWVVAYEQYF | TGTGCCAGCAGCCCGGGTTCTTGGGTCGTGGCCTACGAGCAGTACTTC
NA | NA | TRBJ2-2 | TRBV2 | CASSEVRGPGELFF | TGTGCCAGCAGTGAAGTGAGAGGTCCGGGGGAGCTGTTTTTT
NA | NA | TRBJ1-2 | TRBV6-5 | CASSYAQGYGYTF | TGTGCCAGCAGTTACGCGCAGGGTTATGGCTACACCTTC
TRBD1 | NA | TRBJ1-3 | TRBV7-8 | CASSLASRGTGNTIYF | TGTGCCAGCAGCTTAGCGTCCAGGGGGACTGGAAACACCATATATTTT
NA | NA | TRBJ2-7 | TRBV11-3 | CASSLEGRDTYEQYF | TGTGCCAGCAGCTTAGAAGGGCGGGACACCTACGAGCAGTACTTC
TRBD1 | NA | TRBJ1-2 | TRBV18 | CASSPSVRGQGNYGYTF | TGTGCCAGCTCACCATCGGTCCGGGGACAGGGAAACTATGGCTACACCTTC
TRBD1 | NA | TRBJ2-3 | TRBV6-5 | CASSYAGTGADTQYF | TGTGCCAGCAGTTATGCCGGGACAGGGGCAGATACGCAGTATTTT
NA | NA | TRBJ2-7 | TRBV5-1 | CANPSFWATYEQYF | TGCGCCAACCCGTCTTTTTGGGCCACCTACGAGCAGTACTTC
NA | NA | TRBJ1-1 | TRBV5-1 | CASSHQIDRITEAFF | TGCGCCAGCAGCCACCAAATCGACAGAATCACTGAAGCTTTCTTT
TRBD1 | NA | TRBJ1-1 | TRBV6-6 | CASSHGRGQGTEAFF | TGTGCCAGCAGCCACGGGAGGGGGCAGGGAACTGAAGCTTTCTTT
NA | NA | TRBJ1-1 | TRBV6-5 | CASTKGGWTEAFF | TGTGCCAGCACCAAGGGGGGATGGACTGAAGCTTTCTTT
NA | NA | TRBJ2-2 | TRBV18 | CASSPVNTGELFF | TGTGCCAGCTCACCAGTGAACACCGGGGAGCTGTTTTTT
TRBD1 | NA | TRBJ2-7 | TRBV5-4 | CASTSGTAYEQYF | TGTGCCAGTACTTCCGGGACAGCCTACGAGCAGTACTTC
TRBD1 | NA | TRBJ1-1 | TRBV18 | CASYGQGSTEAFF | TGTGCCAGCTACGGACAGGGTTCCACTGAAGCTTTCTTT
TRBD1 | NA | TRBJ1-1 | TRBV5-1 | CASSQQGVNTEAFF | TGCGCCAGCAGCCAACAGGGGGTGAACACTGAAGCTTTCTTT
NA | few | TRBJ1-1 | TRBV7-9 | CASSSRSTMNTEAFF | TGTGCCAGCAGCTCCCGGTCTACTATGAACACTGAAGCTTTCTTT
NA | NA | TRBJ1-4 | TRBV10-3 | CAISERLNEKLFF | TGTGCCATCAGTGAAAGGCTTAATGAAAAACTGTTTTTT
NA | NA | TRBJ2-6 | TRBV10-2 | CASRRRSSGANVLTF | TGCGCCAGCAGGAGGAGGAGCTCTGGGGCCAACGTCCTGACTTTC
NA | NA | TRBJ1-1 | TRBV6-5 | CASSYTANTEAFF | TGTGCCAGCAGTTACACCGCGAACACTGAAGCTTTCTTT
NA | NA | TRBJ2-3 | TRBV4-1 | CASSQDGWGGTDTQYF | TGCGCCAGCAGCCAAGACGGGTGGGGGGGCACAGATACGCAGTATTTT
NA | NA | TRBJ2-3 | TRBV7-2 | CASSYRAGGLDTQYF | TGTGCCAGCAGCTACCGGGCCGGCGGGCTGGATACGCAGTATTTT
TRBD1 | NA | TRBJ1-6 | TRBV4-1 | CASSQDMFGLNRGNSPLHF | TGCGCCAGCAGCCAAGATATGTTCGGGCTGAACAGGGGTAATTCACCCCTCCACTTT
TRBD2 | NA | TRBJ2-5 | TRBV9 | CASSASGTSVGTQYF | TGTGCCAGCAGCGCAAGCGGGACTAGCGTTGGGACCCAGTACTTC
NA | NA | TRBJ1-1 | TRBV29-1 | CSVEKGGLNTEAFF | TGCAGCGTGGAAAAGGGGGGGCTGAACACTGAAGCTTTCTTT
NA | NA | TRBJ2-2 | TRBV29-1 | CSVSTSGRPGAGELFF | TGCAGCGTTAGTACCTCGGGGCGGCCGGGGGCCGGGGAGCTGTTTTTT
NA | NA | TRBJ1-5 | TRBV4-1 | CASSQGRGLQPQHF | TGCGCCAGCAGCCAAGGTAGGGGTTTACAGCCCCAGCATTTT
NA | NA | TRBJ1-6 | TRBV11-2 | CASSLDLGYNSPLHF | TGTGCCAGCAGCCTCGACCTGGGGTATAATTCACCCCTCCACTTT
TRBD2 | NA | TRBJ2-1 | TRBV18 | CASSPELAGVNNEQFF | TGTGCCAGCTCACCAGAACTAGCGGGGGTTAACAATGAGCAGTTCTTC
NA | NA | TRBJ2-6 | TRBV13 | CASSLERVRGVSGANVLTF | TGTGCCAGCAGCTTAGAACGCGTTAGGGGGGTCTCTGGGGCCAACGTCCTGACTTTC
NA | NA | TRBJ2-6 | TRBV9 | CASSAYSGANVLTF | TGTGCCAGCAGCGCGTACTCTGGGGCCAACGTCCTGACTTTC
TRBD1 | NA | TRBJ2-2 | TRBV10-1 | CASSPFRTGDTGELFF | TGCGCCAGCAGTCCCTTTCGGACAGGGGACACCGGGGAGCTGTTTTTT
TRBD2 | once | TRBJ2-7 | TRBV18 | CASSPGSGGLYEQYF | TGTGCCAGCTCACCAGGATCGGGGGGACTCTACGAGCAGTACTTC